These 30 T cell receptor beta chains share one sample of origin, sequenced in a study of regulatory T cells in long-lasting Graves disease. CDR3-region Arm-PCR and iRepertoire HTBI primers produced the TCR beta libraries. TCRdb redid the calling of the multiplex PCR reads with MiXCR, one entry per CDR3 protein. The table lists 540,000 or so distinct CDR3 sequences, 13% of them singletons. Time point given: newly diagnosed GD, antithyroid drugs for less than 3 months. The TCR library used RNA extracted from PBMCs. This sample also belongs to another study, concerning T cells in Graves' hyperthyroidism and ophthalmopathy.

The source was peripheral blood mononuclear cells (PBMCs), collected at new diagnosis, from a patient treated with antithyroid drugs. These TCRs come from a man younger than 40 with Graves disease.

This clonotype was seen a few times. The genes are TRBV12-3 or TRBV12-4 and TRBJ2-1, with a tentative D call TRBD2 (5 bases). V dropped 6 bases and J dropped 10 bases, with 13 bases sitting between them. The CDR3 is 12 amino acids. CDR3 region: CASSLLALEQFF. The DNA for the CDR3 is TGTGCCAGCAGCCTCCTAGCTCTCGAGCAGTTCTTC.

This clonotype was observed many times. The V gene is TRBV5-1, the J gene TRBJ1-1; 8 bases map to TRBD1. The V gene end was trimmed by 7 bases and the J gene end by 6 bases; junction bases not matched to a gene: 11. Germline V CDR1 and CDR2: SGHRS, YFSETQ. The CDR3 is made up of 14 amino acids. Here the CDR3 reads CASGQGAVSAEAFF. The DNA of the CDR3 is TGCGCCAGCGGCCAGGGGGCAGTCTCTGCTGAAGCTTTCTTT.

This clonotype was counted many times. The chain recombines TRBV4-1 with TRBJ1-5; no definite D call. The CDR3 has 14 residues. V was pared by 1 base and J by 7 bases, with 11 bases between. Germline lookup yields CDR1 MGHRA and CDR2 YSYEKL. The CDR3 region has the DNA TGCGCCAGCAGCCAAGCTCCCGTTAGCCAGCCCCAGCATTTT. It is translated as CASSQAPVSQPQHF.

V and J are TRBV2 and TRBJ2-7; 9 positions match TRBD1. The length of the CDR3 is 15 residues. The J segment lost 5 bases and the V segment lost 8 bases, leaving 13 bases of the junction unmatched. Germline V gene lookup returns CDR1 SNHLY and CDR2 FYNNEI. CDR3 in amino acids: CASSGGRDRVHEQYF. The CDR3 DNA is TGTGCCAGCTCAGGGGGCCGGGACAGGGTCCACGAGCAGTACTTC.

This clonotype was seen at least ten times. This chain links TRBV12-3 or TRBV12-4 with TRBJ2-7; 7 nucleotides line up with TRBD1. V lost 5 bases and J lost 4; bases outside the gene matches: 5. This CDR3 contains 13 residues. The CDR3 DNA follows: TGTGCCAGCAGTACAGGGGATCCGTACGAGCAGTACTTC. It codes for CASSTGDPYEQYF.

This chain uses TRBV9 with TRBJ2-1; 8 nucleotides align to TRBD2. The J segment lost 10 bases and the V segment lost 4 bases, leaving 4 bases of the junction unmatched. Per germline, CDR1 SGDLS and CDR2 YYNGEE. The CDR3 covers 12 residues. CDR3 in amino acids: CASSPRTSEQFF. Written as DNA, the CDR3 is TGTGCCAGCAGCCCCCGGACTAGCGAGCAGTTCTTC.

The sample holds a few counts of this clonotype. DNA of the CDR3: TGCAGTGCCCTCTCGGGGGGTGAAAGCGAGCAGTACTTC. Its protein is CSALSGGESEQYF. The chain links TRBV20-1 to TRBJ2-7; 7 nucleotides line up with TRBD2. The V gene's germline CDR1 is DFQATT and CDR2 SNEGSKA (reference sequence). With V trimmed by 6 bases and J by 6 bases, 11 bases remained unmatched. This CDR3 has 13 amino acids.

This clonotype was picked up a small number of times. The rearrangement joins TRBV4-1 to TRBJ2-1; 7 positions agree with TRBD2. The CDR3 has 17 residues. Germline V gives CDR1 MGHRA, CDR2 YSYEKL. The V gene end was trimmed by 4 bases and the J gene end by 5 bases; junction bases not matched to a gene: 14. CDR3 region: CASSPRTAGADHNEQFF. CDR3 nucleotide sequence: TGCGCCAGCAGCCCCAGAACGGCGGGAGCGGACCACAATGAGCAGTTCTTC.

The chain recombines TRBV14 with TRBJ2-1, with 7 bases aligning to TRBD2. This CDR3 is built from 12 residues. V shed 8 bases and J 9 bases; nucleotides not matched to a gene: 7. Per germline, CDR1 SGHDN and CDR2 FVKESK. CDR3 amino acids: CASSGGVVEQFF. CDR3 bases: TGTGCCAGCTCGGGGGGAGTGGTTGAGCAGTTCTTC.

The chain carries TRBV27 and TRBJ2-4; weak D call: TRBD2 (7 bases). This CDR3 spans 13 amino acids. Germline V gene data show CDR1 as MNHEY and CDR2 as SMNVEV (reference sequence). V shed 3 bases and J shed 8 bases, with 11 bases lying between them. The CDR3 DNA reads TGTGCCAGCAGTTTCGGGGGGCTTGACATTCAGTACTTC. Amino acid sequence: CASSFGGLDIQYF.

This clonotype was counted ten times or more. The chain employs TRBV7-9 and TRBJ2-7; 7 nucleotides agree with TRBD1. CDR3 length: 14 residues. The J segment lost 4 bases and the V segment lost 5 bases, leaving 8 bases of the junction unmatched. From germline, CDR1 is SEHNR and CDR2 FQNEAQ (reference sequence). The CDR3 DNA is TGTGCCAGCAGCCAACAGGGGTCGTCGTACGAGCAGTACTTC. Amino acid sequence: CASSQQGSSYEQYF.

This clonotype was counted many times. The chain has TRBV7-9 and TRBJ1-1; D not certain. The length of the CDR3 is 13 residues. Trimming removed 5 bases at V and 3 bases at J, with 10 bases between. CDR1 and CDR2 from the germline V gene are SEHNR and FQNEAQ (reference sequence). CDR3 DNA sequence: TGTGCCAGCAGCCTCACACAAGACACTGAAGCTTTCTTT. This gives the protein CASSLTQDTEAFF.

This clonotype was seen more than once but under ten times. The rearrangement joins TRBV12-3 or TRBV12-4 to TRBJ2-1, with 7 bases lining up with TRBD2. V was pared by 8 bases and J by 4 bases, with 8 bases of the junction left unmatched. This CDR3 has 14 residues. The CDR3 here is CASLSDSGYNEQFF. In DNA, the CDR3 is TGTGCCAGCCTGTCGGATAGCGGGTACAATGAGCAGTTCTTC.

This clonotype has only a few counts. This may be a read error, as it is one base from a much larger clone. This rearrangement joins TRBV12-3 or TRBV12-4 to TRBJ2-7, with D possibly matching TRBD2 (5 bases). The CDR3 length is 16 residues. The V end lost 5 bases, the J end lost 3 bases, and 20 bases lay between the germline ends. CDR3 amino acids: CASSPPVARSLYEQYF. The CDR3 region has the DNA TGTGCCAGCAGTCCCCCTGTAGCGCGGTCCCTCTACGAGCAGTACTTC.

This clonotype was recorded a few times. The gene calls are TRBV5-1 and TRBJ2-1; D gene ambiguous. The V gene lost 0 bases and the J gene lost 0 bases, with 7 bases spanning the gap. This CDR3 is 15 amino acids long. In germline, CDR1 is SGHRS, CDR2 YFSETQ. Here the CDR3 DNA reads TGCGCCAGCAGCTTGGATATAAGCTCCTACAATGAGCAGTTCTTC. It encodes CASSLDISSYNEQFF.

This clonotype was picked up a small number of times. The gene calls are TRBV30 and TRBJ2-1; 7 nucleotides line up with TRBD1. CDR1 GTSNPN and CDR2 SVGIG come from the germline V gene (reference sequence). The J segment lost 3 bases and the V segment lost 3 bases, leaving 8 bases of the junction unmatched. The CDR3 contains 15 residues. The CDR3 is CAWRKGASGYNEQFF. CDR3 DNA: TGTGCCTGGAGAAAGGGGGCCAGCGGCTACAATGAGCAGTTCTTC.

This clonotype came up a few times. The genes are TRBV19 and TRBJ2-7; TRBD2 matches 14 bases. Germline CDR1 reads LNHDA; CDR2 reads SQIVND (reference sequence). V dropped 4 bases and J dropped 5; count of bases not matched to a gene: 4. This CDR3 has 15 amino acids. The DNA for the CDR3 is TGTGCCAGTAGTAGACCGGGACTAGCGGGAGACGAGCAGTACTTC. This translates into CASSRPGLAGDEQYF.

This clonotype has more than one count but fewer than ten. This sequence joins TRBV6-2 or TRBV6-3 and TRBJ2-7; 12 nucleotides line up with TRBD1. The germline V gene has CDR1 MNHEY and CDR2 SVGEGT. With 1 base clipped from V and 5 bases from J, the junction kept 6 bases outside the gene matches. The CDR3 extends over 16 amino acids. CDR3 sequence (DNA): TGTGCCAGCAGTTACTACTCCGGGACAGGGGGCCACGAGCAGTACTTC. Amino acid sequence: CASSYYSGTGGHEQYF.

The rearrangement uses TRBV5-1 and TRBJ2-1, with a possible D match to TRBD2 (6 bases). Germline assignment: CDR1 SGHRS and CDR2 YFSETQ. The CDR3 consists of 12 residues. V was clipped by 4 bases and J by 9 bases, with 11 bases between them. The CDR3 spells CASSATAGEQFF. The CDR3 DNA sequence: TGCGCCAGCAGCGCAACAGCGGGTGAGCAGTTCTTC. The whole variable domain, remainder taken from reference TRBV5-1 and TRBJ2-1, is KAGVTQTPRYLIKTRGQQVTLSCSPISGHRSVSWYQQTPGQGLQFLFEYFSETQRNKGNFPGRFSGRQFSNSRSEMNVSTLELGDSALYLCASSATAGEQFFGPGTRLTVL.

There are many counts of this clonotype. This chain connects TRBV29-1 to TRBJ2-5, with a possible D match to TRBD2 (5 bases). V was cut by 4 bases and J by 2 bases, with 14 bases left in between. Germline loops: CDR1 SQVTM, CDR2 ANQGSEA. This CDR3 has 14 amino acids. The CDR3 is CSVVGVVGQETQYF. The DNA of the CDR3 is TGCAGCGTTGTCGGGGTGGTTGGACAAGAGACCCAGTACTTC.

The chain combines TRBV7-3 with TRBJ2-1; 11 bases map to TRBD2. Per the germline V gene, CDR1 is SGHTA and CDR2 is FQGTGA. J gave up 3 bases and V 5 bases, and 3 bases lay outside the gene matches. This CDR3 is built from 15 residues. The CDR3 DNA reads TGTGCCAGCAGCCGTGGGACTAGCGGCTACAATGAGCAGTTCTTC. Residues: CASSRGTSGYNEQFF.

This chain joins TRBV5-1 and TRBJ1-1; D remains unclear. This CDR3 comprises 15 residues. Germline V gene sequence: CDR1 SGHRS, CDR2 YFSETQ. V was shortened by 4 bases and J by 0 bases, with 13 bases between the two germline ends. DNA of the CDR3: TGCGCCAGCAGCGCGTTCAAAAACCTGAACACTGAAGCTTTCTTT. Translating it yields CASSAFKNLNTEAFF.

V usage is TRBV4-1 and J usage is TRBJ1-5, with D hard to call. V shed 1 base and J shed 11 bases, with 15 bases lying between them. This CDR3 comprises 14 residues. CDR1 is MGHRA, CDR2 YSYEKL, per germline. The CDR3 DNA follows: TGCGCCAGCAGCCAAGTCCTGGGCGACGAGTCCCAGCATTTT. It specifies CASSQVLGDESQHF.

CDR3 bases: TGTGCCAGCAGTAACGACAGGGGCGCCTCCTACGAGCAGTACTTC. As protein: CASSNDRGASYEQYF. This chain joins TRBV6-1 and TRBJ2-7, with TRBD1 matching over 8 bases. V lost 5 bases and J lost 0; bases outside the gene matches: 6. The CDR3 has 15 amino acids. In germline, CDR1 is MNHNS, CDR2 SASEGT.

In this sample, this clonotype turned up many times. The rearrangement joins TRBV12-3 or TRBV12-4 to TRBJ2-7; 8 bases fit TRBD1. This CDR3 is 13 amino acids long. The V and J ends lost 6 bases and 5 bases, in that order; junction bases with no gene match: 6. CDR3 region: CASSTGGINEQYF. In DNA, the CDR3 is TGTGCCAGCAGCACAGGGGGGATAAACGAGCAGTACTTC.

This clonotype was recorded at least ten times. The CDR3 DNA is TGCAGTGTGTCGAGCGGGAGGGCCGCAGATACGCAGTATTTT. Amino acids: CSVSSGRAADTQYF. The chain combines TRBV20-1 with TRBJ2-3, with 10 bases that match TRBD2. Germline loops: CDR1 DFQATT, CDR2 SNEGSKA (reference sequence). CDR3 length equals 14 residues. J was trimmed by 4 bases and V by 7 bases; bases with no gene match: 8.

This clonotype was found many times. The gene calls are TRBV12-3 or TRBV12-4 and TRBJ2-3; unclear D gene. V lost 6 bases to trimming and J lost 6 bases, with 13 bases between them. CDR3 length: 13 amino acids. The CDR3 spells CASRRFTEDTQYF. The CDR3 nucleotides are TGTGCCAGCAGACGATTCACAGAGGATACGCAGTATTTT.

Notes on this clonotype: This may stem from a read error, because a much larger clone lies one nucleotide away. The genes are TRBV7-9 and TRBJ2-1; D unclear. V was trimmed by 2 bases and J by 13 bases, leaving 12 bases between them. This CDR3 is built from 12 residues. Germline V gives CDR1 SEHNR, CDR2 FQNEAQ (reference sequence). CDR3 sequence reads: CASSLLSETQFF. The CDR3 coding sequence is TGTGCCAGCAGCTTACTCAGCGAGACCCAGTTCTTC.

The chain recombines TRBV10-3 with TRBJ2-3, with D maybe TRBD2 (6 bases). CDR1 is ENHRY and CDR2 is SYGVKD in the germline V gene. V was shortened by 7 bases and J by 1 base, with 9 bases between the two germline ends. The CDR3 is made up of 13 amino acids. The CDR3 region is CAIKPSGTDTQYF. CDR3 DNA: TGTGCCATCAAGCCTAGCGGCACAGATACGCAGTATTTT.

The chain couples TRBV27 to TRBJ2-1; tentative D call: TRBD2 (5 bases). This CDR3 has 14 amino acids. V lost 3 bases and J lost 7, with 13 bases in between. Germline V gives CDR1 MNHEY, CDR2 SMNVEV (reference sequence). In DNA, the CDR3 is TGTGCCAGCAGTTTTGGCCTAGAGCGGAATGAGCAGTTCTTC. Residues: CASSFGLERNEQFF.